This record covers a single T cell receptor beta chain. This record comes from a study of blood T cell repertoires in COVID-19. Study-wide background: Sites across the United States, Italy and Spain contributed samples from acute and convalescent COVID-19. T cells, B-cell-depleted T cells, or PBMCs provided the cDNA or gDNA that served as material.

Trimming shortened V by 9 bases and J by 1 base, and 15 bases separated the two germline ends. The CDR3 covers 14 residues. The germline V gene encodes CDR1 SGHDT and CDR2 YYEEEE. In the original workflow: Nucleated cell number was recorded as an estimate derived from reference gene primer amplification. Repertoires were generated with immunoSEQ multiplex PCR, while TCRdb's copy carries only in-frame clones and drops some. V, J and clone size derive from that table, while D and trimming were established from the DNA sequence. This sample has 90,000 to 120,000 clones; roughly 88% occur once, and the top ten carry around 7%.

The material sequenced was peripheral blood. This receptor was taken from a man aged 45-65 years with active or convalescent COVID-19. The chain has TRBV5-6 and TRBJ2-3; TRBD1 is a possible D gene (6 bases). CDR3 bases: TGTGCCACCAACAGGGTAGGGGGCACAGATACGCAGTATTTT. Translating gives CATNRVGGTDTQYF.